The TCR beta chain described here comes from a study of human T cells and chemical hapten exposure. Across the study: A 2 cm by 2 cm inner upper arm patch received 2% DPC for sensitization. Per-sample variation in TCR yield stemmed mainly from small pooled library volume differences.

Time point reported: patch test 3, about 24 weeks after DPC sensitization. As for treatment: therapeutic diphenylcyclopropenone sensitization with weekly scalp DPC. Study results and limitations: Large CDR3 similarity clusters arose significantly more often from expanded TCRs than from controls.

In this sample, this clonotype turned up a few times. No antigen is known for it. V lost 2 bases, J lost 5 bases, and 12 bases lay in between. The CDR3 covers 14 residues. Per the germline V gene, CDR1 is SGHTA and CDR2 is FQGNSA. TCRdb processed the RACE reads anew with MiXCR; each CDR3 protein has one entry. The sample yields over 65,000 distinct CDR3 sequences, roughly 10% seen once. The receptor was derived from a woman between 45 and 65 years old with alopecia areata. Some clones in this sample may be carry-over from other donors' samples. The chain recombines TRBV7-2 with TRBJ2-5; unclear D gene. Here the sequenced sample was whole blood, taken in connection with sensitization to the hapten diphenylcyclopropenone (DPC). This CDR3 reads CASSLSLVRETQYF. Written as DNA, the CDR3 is TGTGCCAGCAGCTTAAGTCTAGTTAGGGAGACCCAGTACTTC.